The clone carrying this T cell receptor (beta chain) was observed a handful of times. Its antigen remains unknown. CD45RO/CCR7/CD25/CD127/CD95/CD27 staining was used to isolate CD4+ naive, central memory, regulatory and stem cell-like memory cells by sorting. This specimen comes from a study of beta chain features in type 1 diabetes. Study details: Age, gender, cell numbers and subset yield matched between patients and controls.

The study, taken as a whole, reports: VDJ junctions from patients with type 1 diabetes contained fewer insertions and more deletions. Among patients with Type 1 diabetes, TCRB CDR3s were moderately but significantly shorter in every one of the four CD4+ subsets.

Germline CDR1 is SEHNR and CDR2 is FQNEAQ (reference sequence). V was pared by 0 bases and J by 10 bases, with 13 bases between. The length of the CDR3 is 14 residues. Of the isolated RNA, all was reverse transcribed, and so the sequenced material was expressed TCRB transcripts. Sequencing was performed with immunoSEQ multiplex PCR; in TCRdb, only in-frame clones are kept and a portion is missing. The sample lists about 130,000 clones, 9% to 9.5% seen once, with 0.6% to 0.8% in the top ten. Material: central memory CD4+ T cells from blood. The sequence derives from a man aged 18 to 29 in good health. J is TRBJ2-1 and V is TRBV7-9; unclear D gene. The CDR3 loop reads CASSLANTEWEQFF. CDR3 bases: TGTGCCAGCAGCTTAGCAAACACGGAGTGGGAGCAGTTCTTC.